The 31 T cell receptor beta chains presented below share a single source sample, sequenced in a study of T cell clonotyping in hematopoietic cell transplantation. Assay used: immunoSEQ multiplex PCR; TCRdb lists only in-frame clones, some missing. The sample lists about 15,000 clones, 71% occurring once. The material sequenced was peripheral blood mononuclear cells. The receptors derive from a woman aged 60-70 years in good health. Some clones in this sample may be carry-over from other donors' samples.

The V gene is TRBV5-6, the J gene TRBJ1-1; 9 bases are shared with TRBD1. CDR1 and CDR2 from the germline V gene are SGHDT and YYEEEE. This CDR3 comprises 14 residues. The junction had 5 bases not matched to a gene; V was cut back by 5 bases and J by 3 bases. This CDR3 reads CASRYTGGYTEAFF. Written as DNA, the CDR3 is TGTGCCAGCAGATATACAGGGGGCTACACTGAAGCTTTCTTT.

For the CDR3, the DNA is TGTGCCAGCAGCTTACTTTTGGGTTCCGCTAACTACGAGCAGTACTTC. This encodes CASSLLLGSANYEQYF. J is TRBJ2-7 and V is TRBV7-6; D unresolved. Germline values: CDR1 SGHVS, CDR2 FNYEAQ. The CDR3 consists of 16 residues. V was pared by 2 bases and J by 3 bases, with 17 bases between.

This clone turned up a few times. The CDR3 bases are TGTGCCAGCAGCCCCGGGACAGTTAACACTGAAGCTTTCTTT. This sequence encodes CASSPGTVNTEAFF. This sequence joins TRBV7-2 and TRBJ1-1; TRBD1 aligns across 7 bases. The CDR3 contains 14 residues. The germline V gene has CDR1 SGHTA and CDR2 FQGNSA. V lost 5 bases, J lost 2 bases, and 5 bases stayed unmatched.

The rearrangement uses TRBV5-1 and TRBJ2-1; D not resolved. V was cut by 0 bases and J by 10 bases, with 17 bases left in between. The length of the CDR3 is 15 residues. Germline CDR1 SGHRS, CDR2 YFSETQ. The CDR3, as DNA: TGCGCCAGCAGCTTGGCCGGGTCGCGCGGCAGCGAGCAGTTCTTC. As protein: CASSLAGSRGSEQFF.

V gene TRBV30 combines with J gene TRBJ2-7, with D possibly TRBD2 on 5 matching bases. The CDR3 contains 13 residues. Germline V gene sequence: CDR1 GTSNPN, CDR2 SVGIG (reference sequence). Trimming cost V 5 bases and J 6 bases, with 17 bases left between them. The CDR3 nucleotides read TGTGCCTGGGGTCCCGGGGAAACGGGCGAGCAGTACTTC. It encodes CAWGPGETGEQYF. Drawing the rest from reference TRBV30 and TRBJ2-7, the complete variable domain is SQTIHQWPATLVQPVGSPLSLECTVEGTSNPNLYWYRQAAGRGLQLLFYSVGIGQISSEVPQNLSASRPQDRQFILSSKKLLLSDSGFYLCAWGPGETGEQYFGPGTRLTVT.

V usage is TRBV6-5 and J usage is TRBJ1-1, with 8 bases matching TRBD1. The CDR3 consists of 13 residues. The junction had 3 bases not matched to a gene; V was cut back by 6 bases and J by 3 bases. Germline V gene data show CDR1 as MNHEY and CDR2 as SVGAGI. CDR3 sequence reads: CASSHRGDTEAFF. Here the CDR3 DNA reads TGTGCCAGCAGCCACAGGGGGGACACTGAAGCTTTCTTT.

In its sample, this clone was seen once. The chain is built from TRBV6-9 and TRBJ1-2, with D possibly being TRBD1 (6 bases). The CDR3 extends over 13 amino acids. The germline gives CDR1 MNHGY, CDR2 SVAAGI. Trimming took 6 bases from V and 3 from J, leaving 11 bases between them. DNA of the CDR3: TGTGCCAGCAGAGGGGGGACCGACTATGGCTACACCTTC. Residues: CASRGGTDYGYTF.

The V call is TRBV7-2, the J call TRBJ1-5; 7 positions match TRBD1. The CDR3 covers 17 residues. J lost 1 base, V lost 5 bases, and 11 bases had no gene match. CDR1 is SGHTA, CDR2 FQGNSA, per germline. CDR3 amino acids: CASSRRDSLWSNQPQHF. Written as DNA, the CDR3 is TGTGCCAGCAGCCGCCGGGACAGCCTTTGGAGCAATCAGCCCCAGCATTTT.

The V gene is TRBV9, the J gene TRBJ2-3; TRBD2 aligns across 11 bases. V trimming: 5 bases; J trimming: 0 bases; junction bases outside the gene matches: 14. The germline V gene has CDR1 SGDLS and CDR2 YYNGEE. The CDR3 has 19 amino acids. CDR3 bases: TGTGCCAGCAGTCTCCTTCCGGGACTAGCGGAAGTAAGCACAGATACGCAGTATTTT. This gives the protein CASSLLPGLAEVSTDTQYF.

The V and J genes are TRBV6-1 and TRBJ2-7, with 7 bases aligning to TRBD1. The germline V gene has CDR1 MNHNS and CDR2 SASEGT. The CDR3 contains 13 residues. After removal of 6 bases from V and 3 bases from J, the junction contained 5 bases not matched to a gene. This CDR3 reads CASRMTGNYEQYF. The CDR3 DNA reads TGTGCCAGCAGGATGACAGGGAACTACGAGCAGTACTTC.

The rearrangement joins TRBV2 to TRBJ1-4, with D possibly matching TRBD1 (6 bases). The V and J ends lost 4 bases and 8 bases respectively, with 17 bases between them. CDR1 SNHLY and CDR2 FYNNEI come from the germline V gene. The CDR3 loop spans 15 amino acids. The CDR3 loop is CASSGAGGSREKLFF. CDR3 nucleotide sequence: TGTGCCAGCAGTGGGGCTGGGGGCTCTCGGGAAAAACTGTTTTTT.

The CDR3 spells CASSPRGRGPETQYF. As DNA, the CDR3 is TGTGCCAGCAGCCCACGGGGCAGGGGGCCGGAGACCCAGTACTTC. This sequence joins TRBV5-4 and TRBJ2-5; 8 nucleotides agree with TRBD1. The germline V gene encodes CDR1 SGHNT and CDR2 YYREEE (reference sequence). V lost 4 bases and J lost 5; bases outside the gene matches: 10. The CDR3 is made up of 15 amino acids.

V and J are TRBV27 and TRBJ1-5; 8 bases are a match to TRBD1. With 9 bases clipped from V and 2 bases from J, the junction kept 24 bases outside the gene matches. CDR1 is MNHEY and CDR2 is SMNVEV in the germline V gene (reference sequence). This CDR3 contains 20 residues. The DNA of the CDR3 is TGTGCCAGATTACTAAAACGCAGGGGGCGATATCTTATAGGCAATCAGCCCCAGCATTTT. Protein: CARLLKRRGRYLIGNQPQHF.

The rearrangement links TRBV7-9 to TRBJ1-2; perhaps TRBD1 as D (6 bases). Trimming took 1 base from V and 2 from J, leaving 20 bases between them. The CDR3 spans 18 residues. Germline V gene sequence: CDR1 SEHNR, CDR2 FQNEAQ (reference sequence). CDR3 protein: CASSLVGGQGFHNYGYTF. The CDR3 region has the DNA TGTGCCAGCAGCTTAGTGGGGGGGCAGGGGTTTCACAACTATGGCTACACCTTC.

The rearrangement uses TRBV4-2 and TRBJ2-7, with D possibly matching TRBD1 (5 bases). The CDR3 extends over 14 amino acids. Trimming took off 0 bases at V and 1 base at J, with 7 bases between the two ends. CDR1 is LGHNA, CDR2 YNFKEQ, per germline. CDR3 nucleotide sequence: TGTGCCAGCAGCCAAGATAGGGGTTCCTACGAGCAGTACTTC. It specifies CASSQDRGSYEQYF.

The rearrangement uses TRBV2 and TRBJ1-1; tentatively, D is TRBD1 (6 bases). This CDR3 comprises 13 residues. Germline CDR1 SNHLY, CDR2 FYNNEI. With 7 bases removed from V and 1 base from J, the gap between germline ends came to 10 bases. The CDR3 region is CASTGQTNTEAFF. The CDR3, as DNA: TGTGCCAGCACGGGACAAACGAACACTGAAGCTTTCTTT. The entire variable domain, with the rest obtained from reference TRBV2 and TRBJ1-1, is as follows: EPEVTQTPSHQVTQMGQEVILRCVPISNHLYFYWYRQILGQKVEFLVSFYNNEISEKSEIFDDQFSVERPDGSNFTLKIRSTKLEDSAMYFCASTGQTNTEAFFGQGTRLTVV.

Here the CDR3 reads CASSLVGGEMPYEQYF. In DNA form, the CDR3 reads TGTGCCAGCAGCTTAGTGGGCGGGGAGATGCCCTACGAGCAGTACTTC. The V and J genes are TRBV7-8 and TRBJ2-7, with D perhaps TRBD2 (6 bases). CDR1 and CDR2 (germline): SGHVS, FQNEAQ. The CDR3 totals 16 residues. V was pared by 1 base and J by 2 bases, with 15 bases between.

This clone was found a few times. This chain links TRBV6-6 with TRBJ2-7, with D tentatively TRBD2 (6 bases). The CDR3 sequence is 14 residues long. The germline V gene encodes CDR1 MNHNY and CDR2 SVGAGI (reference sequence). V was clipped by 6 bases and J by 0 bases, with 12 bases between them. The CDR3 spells CASREGTSSYEQYF. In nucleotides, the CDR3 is TGTGCCAGCAGGGAGGGGACCTCCTCCTACGAGCAGTACTTC.

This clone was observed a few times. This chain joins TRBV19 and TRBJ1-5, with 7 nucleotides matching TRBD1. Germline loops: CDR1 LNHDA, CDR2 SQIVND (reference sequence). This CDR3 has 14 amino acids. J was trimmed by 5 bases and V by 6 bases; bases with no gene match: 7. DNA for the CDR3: TGTGCCAGTAGCCTAGACAGGGACCATCAGCCCCAGCATTTT. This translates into CASSLDRDHQPQHF.

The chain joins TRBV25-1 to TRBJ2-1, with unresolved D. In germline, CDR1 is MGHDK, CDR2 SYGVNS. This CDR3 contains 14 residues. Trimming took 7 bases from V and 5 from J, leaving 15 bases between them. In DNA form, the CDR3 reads TGTGCCAGCACCCCCGTTTACAGTAACAATGAGCAGTTCTTC. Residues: CASTPVYSNNEQFF. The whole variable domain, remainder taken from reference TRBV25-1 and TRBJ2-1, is EADIYQTPRYLVIGTGKKITLECSQTMGHDKMYWYQQDPGMELHLIHYSYGVNSTEKGDLSSESTVSRIRTEHFPLTLESARPSHTSQYLCASTPVYSNNEQFFGPGTRLTVL.

CDR3 DNA: TGCGCCAGCAGCCCGGGGGGGGTCTACGAGCAGTACTTC. Its translation is CASSPGGVYEQYF. The chain couples TRBV5-1 to TRBJ2-7; 8 bases map to TRBD2. CDR1 SGHRS and CDR2 YFSETQ come from the germline V gene. This CDR3 comprises 13 residues. V dropped 4 bases and J dropped 3; count of bases not matched to a gene: 3.

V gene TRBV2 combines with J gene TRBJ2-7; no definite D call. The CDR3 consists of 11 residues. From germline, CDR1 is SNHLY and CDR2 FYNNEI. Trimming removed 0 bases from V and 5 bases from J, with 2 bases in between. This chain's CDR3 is CASSEADEQYF. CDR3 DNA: TGTGCCAGCAGTGAAGCCGACGAGCAGTACTTC. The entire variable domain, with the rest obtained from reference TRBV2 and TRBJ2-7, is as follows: EPEVTQTPSHQVTQMGQEVILRCVPISNHLYFYWYRQILGQKVEFLVSFYNNEISEKSEIFDDQFSVERPDGSNFTLKIRSTKLEDSAMYFCASSEADEQYFGPGTRLTVT.

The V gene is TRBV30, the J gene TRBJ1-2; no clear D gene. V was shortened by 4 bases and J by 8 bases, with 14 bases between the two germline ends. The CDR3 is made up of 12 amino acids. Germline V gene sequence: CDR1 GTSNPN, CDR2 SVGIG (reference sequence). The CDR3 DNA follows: TGTGCCTGGACTCCGGGCTCATGGGGCTACACCTTC. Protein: CAWTPGSWGYTF.

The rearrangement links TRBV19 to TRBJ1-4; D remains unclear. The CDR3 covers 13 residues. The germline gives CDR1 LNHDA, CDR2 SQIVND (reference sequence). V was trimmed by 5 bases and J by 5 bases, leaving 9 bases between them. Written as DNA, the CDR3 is TGTGCCAGTAGTTTCCGAGAAAATGAAAAACTGTTTTTT. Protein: CASSFRENEKLFF. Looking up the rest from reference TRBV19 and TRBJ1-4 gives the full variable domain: DGGITQSPKYLFRKEGQNVTLSCEQNLNHDAMYWYRQDPGQGLRLIYYSQIVNDFQKGDIAEGYSVSREKKESFPLTVTSAQKNPTAFYLCASSFRENEKLFFGSGTQLSVL.

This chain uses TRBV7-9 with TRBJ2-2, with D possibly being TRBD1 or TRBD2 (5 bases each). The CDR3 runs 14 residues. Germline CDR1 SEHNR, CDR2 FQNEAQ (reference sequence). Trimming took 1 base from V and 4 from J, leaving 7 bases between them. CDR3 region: CASSLGGFTGELFF. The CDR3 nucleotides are TGTGCCAGCAGCTTAGGGGGGTTCACCGGGGAGCTGTTTTTT. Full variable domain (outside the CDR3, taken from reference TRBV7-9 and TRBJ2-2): DTGVSQNPRHKITKRGQNVTFRCDPISEHNRLYWYRQTLGQGPEFLTYFQNEAQLEKSRLLSDRFSAERPKGSFSTLEIQRTEQGDSAMYLCASSLGGFTGELFFGEGSRLTVL.

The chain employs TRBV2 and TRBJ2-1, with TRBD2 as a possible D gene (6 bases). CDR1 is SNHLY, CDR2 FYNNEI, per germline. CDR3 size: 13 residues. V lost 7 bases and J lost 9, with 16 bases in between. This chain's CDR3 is CASTGTALGEQFF. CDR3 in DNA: TGTGCCAGCACCGGGACTGCGCTCGGTGAGCAGTTCTTC.

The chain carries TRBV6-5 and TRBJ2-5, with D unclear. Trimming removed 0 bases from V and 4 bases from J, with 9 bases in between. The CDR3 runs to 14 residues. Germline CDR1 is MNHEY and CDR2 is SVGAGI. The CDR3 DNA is TGTGCCAGCAGTTACTCCCTGGGCCGAGAGACCCAGTACTTC. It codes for CASSYSLGRETQYF.

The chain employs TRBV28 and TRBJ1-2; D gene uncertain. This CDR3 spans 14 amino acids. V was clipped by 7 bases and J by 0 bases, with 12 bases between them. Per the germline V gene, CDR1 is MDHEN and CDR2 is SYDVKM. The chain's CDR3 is CASTSFQANYGYTF. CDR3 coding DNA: TGTGCCAGCACGTCCTTTCAGGCTAACTATGGCTACACCTTC.

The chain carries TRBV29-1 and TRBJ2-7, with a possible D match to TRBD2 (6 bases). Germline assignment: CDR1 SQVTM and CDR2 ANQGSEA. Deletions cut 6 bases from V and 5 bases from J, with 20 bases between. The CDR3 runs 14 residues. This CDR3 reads CSVTGWRARDEQYF. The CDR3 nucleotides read TGCAGCGTCACAGGTTGGAGGGCTCGGGACGAGCAGTACTTC.

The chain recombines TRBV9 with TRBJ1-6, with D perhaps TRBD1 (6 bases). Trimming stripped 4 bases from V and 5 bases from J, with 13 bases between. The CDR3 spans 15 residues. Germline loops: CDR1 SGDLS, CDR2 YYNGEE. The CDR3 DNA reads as TGTGCCAGCAGCATACGACAGGACCATAATTCACCCCTCCACTTT. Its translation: CASSIRQDHNSPLHF.

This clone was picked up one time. CDR3 nucleotides: TGTGCCAGCAGTTACTCAGGGGCGAACACCGGGGAGCTGTTTTTT. This encodes CASSYSGANTGELFF. The V gene is TRBV6-5, the J gene TRBJ2-2, with D possibly TRBD1 on 5 matching bases. Germline CDR1 is MNHEY and CDR2 is SVGAGI. V was cut by 0 bases and J by 0 bases, with 5 bases left in between. This CDR3 has 15 amino acids.